At least ten counts were recorded for the clone carrying this T cell receptor beta chain. What it recognizes is unknown. The data belong to a study of T cells in Graves' hyperthyroidism and ophthalmopathy. Researchers barred patients who had uncontrolled infection, other autoimmune disease, pregnancy or lactation. Thyroid ultrasound, orbital computed tomography, clinical symptoms, and serum thyroxine and TRAb underpinned diagnoses. Germline V lookup: CDR1 KGHSH, CDR2 LQKENI. With 6 bases removed from V and 0 bases from J, the gap between germline ends came to 9 bases. CDR3 length: 14 residues. Study-wide findings and caveats: Most thyroid clonotypes expanded above 0.001 appeared in blood too. A model of 13 V-J features distinguished ophthalmopathy from stable hyperthyroidism.

It was RNA transcripts that yielded the amplified TCR beta CDR3 regions. When the TCR CDR3 underwent first-round RT-PCR, the HTBI primer set was used. TCRdb reprocessed the multiplex PCR reads via MiXCR and lists one record per CDR3 protein. The data hold about 400,000 distinct CDR3 sequences, with roughly 15% observed a single time. The rearrangement joins TRBV18 to TRBJ1-3; D unresolved. The sequence derives from a woman in her thirties with Graves' ophthalmopathy. Source material: blood. The DNA of the CDR3 is TGTGCCAGCTCGCCAACTAGCTCTGGAAACACCATATATTTT. It yields the protein CASSPTSSGNTIYF.